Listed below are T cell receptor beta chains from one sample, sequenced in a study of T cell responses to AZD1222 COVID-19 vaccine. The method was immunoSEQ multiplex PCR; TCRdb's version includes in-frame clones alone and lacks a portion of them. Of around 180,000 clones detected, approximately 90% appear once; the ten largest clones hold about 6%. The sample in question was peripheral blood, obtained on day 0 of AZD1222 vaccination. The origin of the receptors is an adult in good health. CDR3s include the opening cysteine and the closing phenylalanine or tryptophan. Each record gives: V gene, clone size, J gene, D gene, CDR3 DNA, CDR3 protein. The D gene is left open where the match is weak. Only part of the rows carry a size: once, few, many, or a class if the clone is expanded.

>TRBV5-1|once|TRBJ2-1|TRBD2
TGCGCCAGCAGCTTGCTGGCGGGAGGAACCAATGAGCAGTTCTTC
CASSLLAGGTNEQFF
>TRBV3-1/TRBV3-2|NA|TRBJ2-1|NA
TGTGCCAGCAGCCAACCTAGCGCCAGCTACAATGAGCAGTTCTTC
CASSQPSASYNEQFF
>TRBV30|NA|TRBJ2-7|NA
TGTGCCTGGAGTCCCCCCCGGGTTCCCTACGAGCAGTACTTC
CAWSPPRVPYEQYF
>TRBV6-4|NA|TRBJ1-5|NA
TGTGCCAGCATCCAGGCGGGACACCTCAGCAATCAGCCCCAGCATTTT
CASIQAGHLSNQPQHF
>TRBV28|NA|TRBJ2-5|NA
TGTGCCAGCAGTCCCCATCGGGCGCAGTGGGGGGAGACCCAGTACTTC
CASSPHRAQWGETQYF
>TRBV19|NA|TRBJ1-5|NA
TGTGCCAGCAGGGGCCCGGCACCCGATAGCAATCAGCCCCAGCATTTT
CASRGPAPDSNQPQHF
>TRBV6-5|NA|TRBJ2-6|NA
TGTGCCAGCAGTTCTGGCCTTGGGGCCAACGTCCTGACTTTC
CASSSGLGANVLTF
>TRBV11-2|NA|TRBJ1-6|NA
TGTGCCAGCAGCTTAGTCCCCTCTGGGGATTCACCCCTCCACTTT
CASSLVPSGDSPLHF
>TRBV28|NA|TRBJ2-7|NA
TGTGCCAGCAGTTTTCACCTCTACGAGCAGTACTTC
CASSFHLYEQYF
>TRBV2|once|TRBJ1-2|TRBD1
TGTGCCAGCAGTGAAGCCCGACAGGGGGGTGGCTACACCTTC
CASSEARQGGGYTF
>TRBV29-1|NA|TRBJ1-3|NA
TGCAGCGCAGGACAGAGCTCTGGAAACACCATATATTTT
CSAGQSSGNTIYF
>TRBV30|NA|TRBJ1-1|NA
TGTGCCTGGCAGCAAACTGGTGCTGAAGCTTTCTTT
CAWQQTGAEAFF
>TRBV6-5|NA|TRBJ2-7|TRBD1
TGTGCCAGCACCAAGGGACAGGGAGGCGAGCAGTACTTC
CASTKGQGGEQYF
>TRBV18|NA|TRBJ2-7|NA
TGTGCCAGCTCACCTTCCAGGGGTGTGAAACGCGAGCAGTACTTC
CASSPSRGVKREQYF
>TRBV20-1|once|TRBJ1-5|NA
TGCAGTGCTAGTAAGATAGGATATAGCAATCAGCCCCAGCATTTT
CSASKIGYSNQPQHF
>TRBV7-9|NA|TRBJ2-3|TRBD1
TGTGCCAGCCCACAGGGGAGCACAGATACGCAGTATTTT
CASPQGSTDTQYF
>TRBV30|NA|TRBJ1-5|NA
TGTGCCTGGAGCGGAGGGACGACTCAGCCCCAGCATTTT
CAWSGGTTQPQHF
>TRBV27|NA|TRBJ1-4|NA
TGTGCCAGTCGAGGGGTGGGGGAAAAACTGTTTTTT
CASRGVGEKLFF
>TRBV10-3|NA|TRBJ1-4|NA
TGTGCCATCAGTGAGAGGCGTCAGGGAAATGAAAAACTGTTTTTT
CAISERRQGNEKLFF
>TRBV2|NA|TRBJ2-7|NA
TGTGCCAGCGGCCAGGGCGAGAGGGCGCAGTACTTC
CASGQGERAQYF
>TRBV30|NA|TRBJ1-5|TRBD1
TGTGCCTGGAGTGTACGTACAGGGGGGGGTAGCAATCAGCCCCAGCATTTT
CAWSVRTGGGSNQPQHF
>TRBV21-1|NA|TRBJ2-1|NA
TGTGCCAGCAGCAAAGAGGTCGGGGGAGGGGTGCAGTTCTTC
CASSKEVGGGVQFF
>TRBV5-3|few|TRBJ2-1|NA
TGTGCCAGAAGCTTGTATTCTCTCGAGTCTCCCTACAATGAGCAGTTCTTC
CARSLYSLESPYNEQFF
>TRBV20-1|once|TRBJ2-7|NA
TGCAGTGCTAGTGGAATGGATCAGACCAGTTACGAGCAGTACTTC
CSASGMDQTSYEQYF
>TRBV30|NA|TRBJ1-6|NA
TGTGCCTGGACCCAGGGGTATAATTCACCCCTCCACTTT
CAWTQGYNSPLHF
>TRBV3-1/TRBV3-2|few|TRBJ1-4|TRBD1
TGTGCCAGCAGCCAAGTAAACAGGGGGAATGAAAAACTGTTTTTT
CASSQVNRGNEKLFF
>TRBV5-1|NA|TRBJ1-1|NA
TGCGCCAGCAGCTTGGTGGTCAGGGGCCCTACCCCAGAAGCTTTCTTT
CASSLVVRGPTPEAFF
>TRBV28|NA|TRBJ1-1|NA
TGTGCCAGCAATCTCGCCGGGGGTGGAGCTTTCTTT
CASNLAGGGAFF
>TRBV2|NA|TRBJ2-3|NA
TGTGCCAGTAACTCTAGAATTAGCACAGATACGCAGTATTTT
CASNSRISTDTQYF